The entry below gives a single TCR beta chain sequence along with its context. Antigen: not known. Each cell subset's genomic DNA was divided evenly among several immunoSEQ plates. Each PCR replicate from the sorted subsets contained around 0.2 ug DNA, which is 30,000 or so T cell genomes. Original handling: Filtering differed for immunoSEQ, which gave only junction sequences without quality scores. Here immunoSEQ multiplex PCR was the method, and the copy in TCRdb shows in-frame clones only, minus some. V, J and clone size derive from that table, while D and trimming were established from the DNA sequence. This table has around 2,000,000 clones, 95% appearing once. The CDR3 covers 14 residues. Germline V gene data show CDR1 as SGHDT and CDR2 as YYEEEE. The V end lost 0 bases, the J end lost 0 bases, and 7 bases lay between the germline ends. The data belong to a study of shared clonotypes between healthy human individuals. General study findings and limits: When naive CD4 clonotypes were compared across a few donors, approximately 4.9% were shared.

The gene calls are TRBV5-6 and TRBJ2-7, with D uncertain. The receptor's source is a man aged 18 to 30 in good health. Material for sequencing was naive CD4+ T cells sorted from blood. As to subset: CD45RA+ positively selected. CDR3 sequence: CASSLVSRSYEQYF. In nucleotides, the CDR3 is TGTGCCAGCAGCTTGGTCAGCCGCTCCTACGAGCAGTACTTC.